These T cell receptor beta chains were read from a single sample in a study of blood T cell repertoires in COVID-19. The repertoire was sequenced with immunoSEQ multiplex PCR; TCRdb's copy has only in-frame clones and lacks some. This table holds roughly 110,000 clones, 75% to 85% found once. Sequencing was performed on peripheral blood. The receptors here all came from an older man with COVID-19, enrolled during active disease. The CDR3 runs from the conserved cysteine through the conserved F or W. Fields, in order: J gene, CDR3 length, V gene, clone size, D gene, CDR3 protein, CDR3 DNA. D genes are given only for firm matches. Where a row states a size, it is once, few, many or the class of an expanded clone; other rows omit it.

TRBJ2-7,14,TRBV7-9,NA,NA,CASSLEDGAYEQYF,TGTGCCAGCAGCTTAGAAGACGGGGCCTACGAGCAGTACTTC
TRBJ2-5,12,TRBV29-1,once,NA,CSVEVAGETQYF,TGCAGCGTTGAGGTAGCCGGGGAGACCCAGTACTTC
TRBJ2-7,14,TRBV28,once,TRBD2,CASTHRVAGAEQYF,TGTGCCAGCACCCACCGGGTAGCGGGAGCCGAGCAGTACTTC
TRBJ1-2,14,TRBV18,NA,NA,CASSPRTANYGYTF,TGTGCCAGCTCGCCCCGGACAGCTAACTATGGCTACACCTTC
TRBJ1-1,14,TRBV18,NA,TRBD1,CASSQGVAGDEAFF,TGTGCCAGCTCTCAGGGGGTGGCGGGCGATGAAGCTTTCTTT
TRBJ2-1,16,TRBV7-6,NA,TRBD2,CASSQSGRRAYNEQFF,TGTGCCAGCAGCCAAAGCGGGAGACGGGCCTACAATGAGCAGTTCTTC
TRBJ2-3,24,TRBV21-1,NA,NA,CASSKKKDLPGLAGGPFSTDTQYF,TGTGCCAGCAGCAAAAAAAAGGATTTGCCGGGACTAGCGGGAGGACCTTTTAGCACAGATACGCAGTATTTT
TRBJ1-5,13,TRBV5-6,few,NA,CASSLGRGWPQHF,TGTGCCAGCAGCTTAGGCAGGGGATGGCCCCAGCATTTT
TRBJ2-2,16,TRBV9,NA,NA,CASSVGTPRGTGELFF,TGTGCCAGCAGCGTCGGGACACCTCGAGGAACCGGGGAGCTGTTTTTT
TRBJ2-1,15,TRBV5-6,NA,NA,CASSFSISSYNEQFF,TGTGCCAGCAGCTTCAGTATCAGCTCCTACAATGAGCAGTTCTTC
TRBJ2-1,16,TRBV27,NA,TRBD2,CASSLRTSGLRGEQFF,TGTGCCAGCAGTCTGCGGACTAGCGGGTTAAGAGGTGAGCAGTTCTTC
TRBJ1-2,14,TRBV7-9,NA,TRBD1,CASSLGTGDYGYTF,TGTGCCAGCAGCTTAGGGACAGGGGACTATGGCTACACCTTC
TRBJ1-5,15,TRBV28,NA,NA,CASSLAAAGNQPQHF,TGTGCCAGCAGTTTGGCCGCGGCCGGCAATCAGCCCCAGCATTTT
TRBJ1-3,15,TRBV18,NA,NA,CASSPDGNSGNTIYF,TGTGCCAGCTCACCCGACGGGAACTCTGGAAACACCATATATTTT
TRBJ2-5,12,TRBV5-5,NA,NA,CASSAPLETQYF,TGTGCCAGCAGCGCCCCACTAGAGACCCAGTACTTC
TRBJ1-4,15,TRBV21-1,NA,NA,CAGSPLRDYNEKLFF,TGTGCCGGCAGTCCCCTCAGGGACTATAATGAAAAACTGTTTTTT
TRBJ2-1,13,TRBV6-5,NA,NA,CASTGTHYNEQFF,TGTGCCAGTACAGGGACCCATTACAATGAGCAGTTCTTC
TRBJ1-1,15,TRBV27,few,TRBD1,CASSERTGGNTEAFF,TGTGCCAGCAGCGAAAGGACAGGGGGCAACACTGAAGCTTTCTTT
TRBJ1-4,14,TRBV19,NA,NA,CASSSGSTNEKLFF,TGTGCCAGTTCTAGCGGTTCAACTAATGAAAAACTGTTTTTT
TRBJ1-1,14,TRBV4-1,once,TRBD1,CASSLGQGAGEAFF,TGCGCCAGCAGCCTGGGGCAGGGGGCAGGTGAAGCTTTCTTT
TRBJ2-3,14,TRBV18,NA,TRBD1,CASSRTGVTDTQYF,TGTGCCAGCTCCCGGACAGGGGTGACAGATACGCAGTATTTT
TRBJ1-2,15,TRBV6-5,NA,TRBD1,CASSYGQGDHYGYTF,TGTGCCAGCAGTTACGGACAGGGCGACCACTATGGCTACACCTTC
TRBJ2-7,13,TRBV9,NA,NA,CASSVAYSGEQYF,TGTGCCAGCAGCGTAGCCTATAGCGGCGAGCAGTACTTC
TRBJ2-1,14,TRBV11-2,NA,NA,CASSFGRSGLQQFF,TGTGCCAGCAGCTTTGGGCGGAGCGGGCTACAGCAGTTCTTC
TRBJ2-2,13,TRBV27,NA,TRBD2,CASSLPGGGELFF,TGTGCCAGCAGTTTACCGGGGGGCGGGGAGCTGTTTTTT
TRBJ2-7,17,TRBV2,once,NA,CASNPGTSHPKTYEQYF,TGTGCCAGCAACCCCGGGACATCCCACCCCAAAACCTACGAGCAGTACTTC
TRBJ1-1,16,TRBV28,NA,TRBD1,CASSQAPGTGRTEAFF,TGTGCCAGCAGTCAAGCCCCCGGGACAGGAAGAACTGAAGCTTTCTTT
TRBJ1-1,17,TRBV18,NA,TRBD1,CASSPGKLQGMNTEAFF,TGTGCCAGCTCACCAGGGAAGCTACAGGGGATGAACACTGAAGCTTTCTTT
TRBJ1-4,16,TRBV27,few,NA,CASSLYGFQTNEKLFF,TGTGCCAGCAGTTTATATGGTTTTCAGACTAATGAAAAACTGTTTTTT
TRBJ2-7,15,TRBV6-5,NA,NA,CASTTSEEKIHEQYF,TGTGCCAGCACCACCAGCGAGGAGAAAATCCACGAGCAGTACTTC
TRBJ1-4,12,TRBV2,NA,TRBD1,CASKGAWEKLFF,TGTGCCAGCAAGGGGGCTTGGGAAAAACTGTTTTTT
TRBJ1-5,17,TRBV28,NA,NA,CASSSPPPLGLHQPQHF,TGTGCCAGCAGTTCCCCACCTCCCCTGGGGCTCCATCAGCCCCAGCATTTT
TRBJ1-6,16,TRBV7-8,NA,TRBD1,CASSYPRGQNNSPLHF,TGTGCCAGCAGCTATCCGAGGGGGCAGAATAATTCACCCCTCCACTTT
TRBJ2-7,13,TRBV28,NA,NA,CASSLGSSYEQYF,TGTGCCAGCAGCCTCGGGTCCTCCTACGAGCAGTACTTC
TRBJ2-1,14,TRBV6-5,NA,TRBD2,CASSYSGGRNEQFF,TGTGCCAGCAGTTACTCGGGCGGGAGGAATGAGCAGTTCTTC
TRBJ2-3,11,TRBV2,NA,NA,CASTYSDTQYF,TGTGCCAGCACCTACTCAGATACGCAGTATTTT
TRBJ2-1,19,TRBV9,NA,TRBD2,CASSPHGAGGPGYYNEQFF,TGTGCCAGCAGCCCCCATGGGGCGGGAGGGCCGGGTTATTACAATGAGCAGTTCTTC
TRBJ2-7,13,TRBV10-3,NA,TRBD1,CAIRTGGSYEQYF,TGTGCCATTCGGACAGGGGGCTCCTACGAGCAGTACTTC
TRBJ1-4,15,TRBV7-9,NA,TRBD1,CASSLAQGAIEKLFF,TGTGCCAGCAGCCTGGCCCAGGGGGCCATTGAAAAACTGTTTTTT
TRBJ1-2,14,TRBV30,NA,NA,CAWNVQGSNYGYTF,TGTGCCTGGAATGTCCAGGGAAGTAACTATGGCTACACCTTC
TRBJ2-7,13,TRBV28,few,TRBD2,CASSGSGPYEQYF,TGTGCCAGCAGTGGTAGCGGGCCCTACGAGCAGTACTTC
TRBJ1-5,15,TRBV18,NA,NA,CASSPLQGSGQPQHF,TGTGCCAGCTCACCGTTACAGGGAAGTGGTCAGCCCCAGCATTTT
TRBJ2-1,15,TRBV11-3,NA,TRBD2,CASSSGLGSYNEQFF,TGTGCCAGCAGCTCAGGACTAGGTTCCTACAATGAGCAGTTCTTC
TRBJ2-4,13,TRBV28,NA,NA,CASSPTGWDIQYF,TGTGCCAGCAGTCCTACAGGGTGGGACATTCAGTACTTC
TRBJ2-1,15,TRBV7-3,few,NA,CASSLSQGYNNEQFF,TGTGCCAGCAGCTTATCCCAGGGGTATAACAATGAGCAGTTCTTC
TRBJ2-3,15,TRBV15,NA,TRBD1,CATSRSGGSTDTQYF,TGTGCCACCAGCAGATCAGGGGGTAGCACAGATACGCAGTATTTT
TRBJ2-1,14,TRBV11-1,NA,TRBD2,CASSLALALDEQFF,TGTGCCAGCAGCTTAGCACTAGCGCTGGATGAGCAGTTCTTC
TRBJ2-2,17,TRBV7-2,NA,TRBD2,CASSERLAALWSGELFF,TGTGCCAGCAGCGAGAGACTAGCGGCACTCTGGTCCGGGGAGCTGTTTTTT
TRBJ2-1,13,TRBV6-6,NA,NA,CASAAGNYNEQFF,TGTGCCAGCGCGGCGGGAAACTACAATGAGCAGTTCTTC
TRBJ1-3,15,TRBV25-1,few,TRBD1,CASRTTGGLGNTIYF,TGTGCCAGCAGGACCACAGGGGGTCTTGGAAACACCATATATTTT
TRBJ2-1,20,TRBV19,NA,TRBD2,CASSPRWSGNTPSSYNEQFF,TGTGCCAGTAGTCCCCGATGGAGCGGGAATACTCCCAGCTCCTACAATGAGCAGTTCTTC
TRBJ2-1,14,TRBV7-9,few,TRBD2,CASSGGLAGLKQFF,TGTGCCAGCAGCGGGGGACTAGCGGGACTCAAGCAGTTCTTC
TRBJ2-5,14,TRBV2,NA,NA,CASSGRVGQETQYF,TGTGCCAGCAGCGGCAGGGTGGGCCAAGAGACCCAGTACTTC
TRBJ2-7,12,TRBV28,NA,NA,CASSPDNYEQYF,TGTGCCAGCAGTCCTGACAACTACGAGCAGTACTTC
TRBJ2-3,13,TRBV7-3,once,NA,CASSLLGRDTQYF,TGTGCCAGCAGCCTACTAGGCAGAGATACGCAGTATTTT
TRBJ1-3,16,TRBV9,NA,NA,CASSVEAGGSGNTIYF,TGTGCCAGCAGCGTAGAGGCCGGGGGATCTGGAAACACCATATATTTT
TRBJ1-5,16,TRBV7-9,NA,TRBD1,CASSLDRGRGDQPQHF,TGTGCCAGCAGCTTAGACAGGGGAAGGGGGGATCAGCCCCAGCATTTT
TRBJ2-2,14,TRBV28,NA,NA,CASSPLGHTGELFF,TGTGCCAGCAGTCCCCTAGGCCACACCGGGGAGCTGTTTTTT
TRBJ2-2,16,TRBV5-1,few,TRBD2,CASSGAGLAGTGELFF,TGCGCCAGCAGCGGGGCGGGACTAGCGGGCACCGGGGAGCTGTTTTTT
TRBJ2-2,16,TRBV28,NA,TRBD2,CASSSGPGRDTGELFF,TGTGCCAGCAGTTCAGGGCCAGGGAGGGACACCGGGGAGCTGTTTTTT